This note documents a single TCR beta chain sequence. This record comes from a study of technical replicates of blood from several donors. Clones were read by immunoSEQ multiplex PCR, and TCRdb kept only the in-frame ones, dropping some. The profile covers under 95,000 clones, with 85% to 95% appearing a single time and approximately 0.24% taken by the ten largest. Input material: T cells isolated from PBMCs. This TCR was sampled from a human donor in good health.

CDR3 in amino acids: CASNLPRSGTDTQYF. CDR3 bases: TGTGCCAGCAACCTCCCTCGGAGTGGCACAGATACGCAGTATTTT. V gene TRBV6-1 combines with J gene TRBJ2-3; D gene ambiguous. The CDR3 extends over 15 amino acids. The germline gives CDR1 MNHNS, CDR2 SASEGT. The V end lost 7 bases, the J end lost 1 base, and 15 bases lay between the germline ends.